This record concerns one T cell receptor (beta chain) sequence. These data come from a study of shared clonotypes between healthy human individuals. V lost 4 bases and J lost 5, with 17 bases in between. The germline V gene encodes CDR1 LGHNA and CDR2 YSLEER. The CDR3 extends over 15 amino acids. Assay used: immunoSEQ multiplex PCR; TCRdb lists only in-frame clones, some missing. The sample lists millions of clones; roughly 94% were seen once. This sequence joins TRBV4-3 and TRBJ2-5; D may be TRBD2 (7 bases). What was sequenced was naive CD4+ T cells sorted from blood. Sample subset: CD45RA+ positively selected. The sequence derives from a man aged 18 to 29 in good health. The CDR3 sequence: CASSLRGANGETQYF. The CDR3 nucleotides are TGCGCCAGCAGCCTTCGGGGGGCGAACGGTGAGACCCAGTACTTC.